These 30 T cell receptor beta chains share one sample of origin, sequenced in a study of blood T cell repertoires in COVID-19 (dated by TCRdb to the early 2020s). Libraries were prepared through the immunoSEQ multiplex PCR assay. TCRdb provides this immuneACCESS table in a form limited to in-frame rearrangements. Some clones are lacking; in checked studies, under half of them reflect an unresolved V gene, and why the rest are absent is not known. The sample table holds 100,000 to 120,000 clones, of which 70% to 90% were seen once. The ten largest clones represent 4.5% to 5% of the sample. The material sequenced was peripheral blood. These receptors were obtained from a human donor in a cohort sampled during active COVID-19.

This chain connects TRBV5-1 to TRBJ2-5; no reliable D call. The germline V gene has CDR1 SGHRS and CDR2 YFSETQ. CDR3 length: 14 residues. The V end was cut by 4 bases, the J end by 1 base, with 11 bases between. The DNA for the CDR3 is TGCGCCAGCAGCCCGCAGACAAGCCAAGAGACCCAGTACTTC. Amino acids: CASSPQTSQETQYF.

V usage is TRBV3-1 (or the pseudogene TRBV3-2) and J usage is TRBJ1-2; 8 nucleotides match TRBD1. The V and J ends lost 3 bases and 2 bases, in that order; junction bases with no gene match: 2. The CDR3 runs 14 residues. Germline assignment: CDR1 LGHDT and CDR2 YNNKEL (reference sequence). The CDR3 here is CASSHAGGNYGYTF. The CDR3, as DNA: TGTGCCAGCAGCCACGCAGGGGGCAACTATGGCTACACCTTC.

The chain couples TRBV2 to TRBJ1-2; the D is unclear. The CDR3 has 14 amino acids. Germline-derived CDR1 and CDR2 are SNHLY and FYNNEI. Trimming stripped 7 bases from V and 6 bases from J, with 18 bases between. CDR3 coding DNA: TGTGCCAGCACTCCCCGTTGGGAGGCAAATGGCTACACCTTC. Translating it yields CASTPRWEANGYTF. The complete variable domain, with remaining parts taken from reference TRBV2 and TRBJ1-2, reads EPEVTQTPSHQVTQMGQEVILRCVPISNHLYFYWYRQILGQKVEFLVSFYNNEISEKSEIFDDQFSVERPDGSNFTLKIRSTKLEDSAMYFCASTPRWEANGYTFGSGTRLTVV.

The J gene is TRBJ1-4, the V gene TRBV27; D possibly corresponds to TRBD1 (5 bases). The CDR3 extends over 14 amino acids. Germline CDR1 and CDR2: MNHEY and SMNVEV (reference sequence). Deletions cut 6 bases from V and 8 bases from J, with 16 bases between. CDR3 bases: TGTGCCAGCAGGGGAGGTCAGGGTGAGGAAAAACTGTTTTTT. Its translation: CASRGGQGEEKLFF.

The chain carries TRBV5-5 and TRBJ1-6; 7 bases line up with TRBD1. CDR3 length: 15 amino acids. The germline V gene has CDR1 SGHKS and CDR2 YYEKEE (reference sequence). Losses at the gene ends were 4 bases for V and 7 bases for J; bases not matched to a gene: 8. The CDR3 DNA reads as TGTGCCAGCAGCAACACAGGGGCTGGAAATTCACCCCTCCACTTT. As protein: CASSNTGAGNSPLHF. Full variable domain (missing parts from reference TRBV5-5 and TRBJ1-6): DAGVTQSPTHLIKTRGQQVTLRCSPISGHKSVSWYQQVLGQGPQFIFQYYEKEERGRGNFPDRFSARQFPNYSSELNVNALLLGDSALYLCASSNTGAGNSPLHFGNGTRLTVT.

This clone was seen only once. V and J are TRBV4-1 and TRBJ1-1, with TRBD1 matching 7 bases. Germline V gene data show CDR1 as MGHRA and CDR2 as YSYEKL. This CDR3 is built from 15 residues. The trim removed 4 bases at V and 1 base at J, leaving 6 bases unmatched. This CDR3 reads CASSPRDRSNTEAFF. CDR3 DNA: TGCGCCAGCAGCCCCAGGGACAGATCGAACACTGAAGCTTTCTTT.

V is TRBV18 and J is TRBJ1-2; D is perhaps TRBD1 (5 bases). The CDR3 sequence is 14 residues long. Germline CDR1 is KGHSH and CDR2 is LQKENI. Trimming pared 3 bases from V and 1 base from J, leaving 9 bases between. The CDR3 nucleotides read TGTGCCAGCTCACCGTCGACAGTTAACTATGGCTACACCTTC. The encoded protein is CASSPSTVNYGYTF.

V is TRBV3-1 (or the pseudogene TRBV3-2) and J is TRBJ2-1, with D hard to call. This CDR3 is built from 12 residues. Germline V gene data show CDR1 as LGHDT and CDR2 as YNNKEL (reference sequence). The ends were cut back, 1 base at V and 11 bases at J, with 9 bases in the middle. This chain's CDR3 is CASSQVTFKQFF. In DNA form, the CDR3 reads TGTGCCAGCAGCCAAGTCACATTCAAGCAGTTCTTC.

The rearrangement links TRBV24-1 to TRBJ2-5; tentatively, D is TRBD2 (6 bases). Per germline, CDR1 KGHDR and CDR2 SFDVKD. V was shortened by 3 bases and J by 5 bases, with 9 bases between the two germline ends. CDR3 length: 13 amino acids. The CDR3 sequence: CATSDKAGETQYF. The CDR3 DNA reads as TGTGCCACCAGTGATAAGGCGGGGGAGACCCAGTACTTC.

The CDR3 here is CASSRTPGVSQPQHF. The DNA of the CDR3 is TGTGCCAGCAGCCGAACTCCGGGGGTAAGTCAGCCCCAGCATTTT. V is TRBV9 and J is TRBJ1-5, with D possibly TRBD1 on 5 matching bases. V dropped 4 bases and J dropped 6 bases, with 17 bases sitting between them. CDR1 and CDR2 (germline): SGDLS, YYNGEE. The CDR3 extends over 15 amino acids.

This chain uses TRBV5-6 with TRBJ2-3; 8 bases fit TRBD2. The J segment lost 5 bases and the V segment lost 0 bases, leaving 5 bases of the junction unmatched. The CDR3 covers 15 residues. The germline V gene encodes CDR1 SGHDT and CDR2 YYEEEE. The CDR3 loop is CASSLELAAKDTQYF. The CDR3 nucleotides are TGTGCCAGCAGCTTGGAACTAGCGGCCAAAGATACGCAGTATTTT.

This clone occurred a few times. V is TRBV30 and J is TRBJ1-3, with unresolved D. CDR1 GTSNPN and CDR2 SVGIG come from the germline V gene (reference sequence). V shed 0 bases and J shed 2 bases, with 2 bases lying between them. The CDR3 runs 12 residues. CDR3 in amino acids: CAWSVTGNTIYF. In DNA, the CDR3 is TGTGCCTGGAGTGTTACTGGAAACACCATATATTTT.

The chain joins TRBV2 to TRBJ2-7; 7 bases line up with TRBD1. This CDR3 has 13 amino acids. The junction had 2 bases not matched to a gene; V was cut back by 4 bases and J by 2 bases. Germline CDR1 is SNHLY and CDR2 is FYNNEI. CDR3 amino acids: CASSAGTAYEQYF. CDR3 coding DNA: TGTGCCAGCAGTGCTGGGACAGCCTACGAGCAGTACTTC.

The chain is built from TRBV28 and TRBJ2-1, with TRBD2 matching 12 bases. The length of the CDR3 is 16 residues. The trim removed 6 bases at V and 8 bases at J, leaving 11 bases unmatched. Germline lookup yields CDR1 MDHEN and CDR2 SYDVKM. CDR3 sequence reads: CASSSPTSGSTHEQFF. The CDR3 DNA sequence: TGTGCCAGCAGCTCGCCGACTAGCGGGAGTACCCATGAGCAGTTCTTC. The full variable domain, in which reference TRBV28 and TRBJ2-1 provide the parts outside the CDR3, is DVKVTQSSRYLVKRTGEKVFLECVQDMDHENMFWYRQDPGLGLRLIYFSYDVKMKEKGDIPEGYSVSREKKERFSLILESASTNQTSMYLCASSSPTSGSTHEQFFGPGTRLTVL.

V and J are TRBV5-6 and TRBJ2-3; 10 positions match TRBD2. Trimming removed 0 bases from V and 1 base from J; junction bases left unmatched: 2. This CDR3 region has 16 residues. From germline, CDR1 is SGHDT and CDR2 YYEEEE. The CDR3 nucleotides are TGTGCCAGCAGCTTGGGGCTAGCGGGGGGCACAGATACGCAGTATTTT. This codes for CASSLGLAGGTDTQYF.

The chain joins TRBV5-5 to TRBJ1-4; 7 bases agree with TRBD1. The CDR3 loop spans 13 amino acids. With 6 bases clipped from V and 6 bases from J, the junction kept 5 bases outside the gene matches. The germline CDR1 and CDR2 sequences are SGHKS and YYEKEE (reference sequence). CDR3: CASIRGVDEKLFF. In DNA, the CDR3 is TGTGCCAGCATCAGGGGGGTGGATGAAAAACTGTTTTTT.

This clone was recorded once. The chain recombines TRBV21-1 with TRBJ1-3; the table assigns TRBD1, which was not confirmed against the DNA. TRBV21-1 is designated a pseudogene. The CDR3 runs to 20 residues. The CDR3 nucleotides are TGTGCCAGCAGCAACCGACCGGGACAGGGGAAGTCGTATGCTGGAAACACCATATATTTT. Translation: CASSNRPGQGKSYAGNTIYF.

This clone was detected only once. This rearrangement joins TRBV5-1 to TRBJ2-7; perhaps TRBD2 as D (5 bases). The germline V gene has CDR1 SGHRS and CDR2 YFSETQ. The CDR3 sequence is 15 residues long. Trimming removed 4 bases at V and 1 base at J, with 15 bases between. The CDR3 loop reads CASSAGSGVSYEQYF. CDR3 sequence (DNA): TGCGCCAGCAGCGCTGGCTCCGGGGTTTCCTACGAGCAGTACTTC.

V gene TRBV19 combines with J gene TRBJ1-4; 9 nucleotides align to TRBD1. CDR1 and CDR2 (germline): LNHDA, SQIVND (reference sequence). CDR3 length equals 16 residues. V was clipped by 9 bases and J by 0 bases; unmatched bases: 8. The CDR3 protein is CASTHRGLPTNEKLFF. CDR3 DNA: TGTGCCAGCACTCACAGGGGGCTCCCAACTAATGAAAAACTGTTTTTT.

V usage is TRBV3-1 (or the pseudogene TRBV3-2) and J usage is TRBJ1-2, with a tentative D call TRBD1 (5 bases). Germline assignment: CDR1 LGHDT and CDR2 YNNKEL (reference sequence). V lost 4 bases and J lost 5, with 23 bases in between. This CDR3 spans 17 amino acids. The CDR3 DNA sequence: TGTGCCAGCAGCCCCTTAAGCAGGGAAGAGCTCTTTTATGGCTACACCTTC. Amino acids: CASSPLSREELFYGYTF.

The CDR3 loop is CASSSTGVVEKLFF. CDR3 DNA: TGTGCCAGCAGCTCGACAGGGGTGGTTGAAAAACTGTTTTTT. The rearrangement joins TRBV7-9 to TRBJ1-4, with 8 bases matching TRBD1. Germline CDR1 reads SEHNR; CDR2 reads FQNEAQ (reference sequence). The CDR3 covers 14 residues. J lost 7 bases, V lost 4 bases, and 5 bases had no gene match.

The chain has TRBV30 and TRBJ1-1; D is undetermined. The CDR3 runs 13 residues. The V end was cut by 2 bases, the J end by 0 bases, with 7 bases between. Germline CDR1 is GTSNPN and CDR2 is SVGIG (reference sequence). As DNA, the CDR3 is TGTGCCTGGAGTAGCGAACTGAACACTGAAGCTTTCTTT. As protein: CAWSSELNTEAFF.

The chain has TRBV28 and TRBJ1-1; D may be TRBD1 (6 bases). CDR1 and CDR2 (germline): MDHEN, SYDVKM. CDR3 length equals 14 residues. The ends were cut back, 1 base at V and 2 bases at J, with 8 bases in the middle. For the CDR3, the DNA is TGTGCCAGCAGTTTATTGGACAGAAACACTGAAGCTTTCTTT. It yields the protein CASSLLDRNTEAFF.

The CDR3 here is CASSPSDSEYGYTF. CDR3 sequence (DNA): TGTGCCAGCTCACCGTCCGACAGCGAGTATGGCTACACCTTC. V and J are TRBV18 and TRBJ1-2; TRBD1 is a possible D gene (5 bases). The CDR3 consists of 14 residues. CDR1 KGHSH and CDR2 LQKENI come from the germline V gene. V lost 3 bases and J lost 5, with 13 bases in between.

The CDR3 region has the DNA TGCAGCGTTGGACAGGGGGCGAGTCAGCCCCAGCATTTT. Its translation: CSVGQGASQPQHF. The J gene is TRBJ1-5, the V gene TRBV29-1, with TRBD1 matching over 10 bases. This CDR3 is built from 13 residues. CDR1 is SQVTM and CDR2 is ANQGSEA in the germline V gene. The V segment lost 4 bases and the J segment 6 bases; nucleotides outside the gene matches: 3.

The CDR3 sequence is CASSRDTDSYNEQFF. CDR3 bases: TGTGCCAGCAGTAGGGACACCGACTCCTACAATGAGCAGTTCTTC. The genes are TRBV6-5 and TRBJ2-1; D might be TRBD1 (6 bases). The CDR3 is made up of 15 amino acids. V lost 5 bases and J 0 bases, leaving 11 bases between the germline ends. CDR1 is MNHEY, CDR2 SVGAGI, per germline.

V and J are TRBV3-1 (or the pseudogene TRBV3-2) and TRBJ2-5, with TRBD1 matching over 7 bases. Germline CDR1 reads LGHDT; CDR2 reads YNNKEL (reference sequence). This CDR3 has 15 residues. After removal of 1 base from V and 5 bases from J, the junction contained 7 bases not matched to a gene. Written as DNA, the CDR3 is TGTGCCAGCAGCCAAGCGGACAGGCTGGGGGAGACCCAGTACTTC. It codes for CASSQADRLGETQYF.

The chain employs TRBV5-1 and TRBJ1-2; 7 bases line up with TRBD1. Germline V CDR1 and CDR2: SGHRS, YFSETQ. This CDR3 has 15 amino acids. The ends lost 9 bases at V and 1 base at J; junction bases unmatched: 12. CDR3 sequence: CATKDGTVFNYGYTF. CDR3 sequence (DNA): TGCGCCACTAAGGATGGGACAGTTTTTAACTATGGCTACACCTTC.

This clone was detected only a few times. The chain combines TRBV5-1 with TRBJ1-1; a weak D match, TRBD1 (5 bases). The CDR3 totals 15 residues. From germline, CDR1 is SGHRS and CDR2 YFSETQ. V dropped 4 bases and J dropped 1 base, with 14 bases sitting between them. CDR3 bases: TGCGCCAGCAGCGCAGGGTTTGCGGCGAACACTGAAGCTTTCTTT. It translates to CASSAGFAANTEAFF.

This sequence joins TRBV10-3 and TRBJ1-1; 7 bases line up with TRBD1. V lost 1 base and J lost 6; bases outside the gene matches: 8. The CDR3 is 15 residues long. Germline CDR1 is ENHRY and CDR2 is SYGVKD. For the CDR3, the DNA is TGTGCCATCAGTGAGTTGCAGGGGCAGGGGGCTGAAGCTTTCTTT. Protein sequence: CAISELQGQGAEAFF.